The text below deals with one TCR beta chain. CDR1 and CDR2 from the germline V gene are GTSNPN and SVGIG (reference sequence). Deletions cut 8 bases from V and 2 bases from J, with 18 bases between. The CDR3 is made up of 14 amino acids. These data originate in a study of blood T cell repertoires in COVID-19. Study as a whole: Spain, Italy and the United States supplied samples that represented acute and convalescent COVID-19. Sources were T cells, B-cell-depleted T cells, or PBMCs; the material itself was cDNA or gDNA.

Authors' methods: Estimation of nucleated cell counts relied on the amplification of reference gene primers. This table comes from immunoSEQ multiplex PCR, and its TCRdb copy is limited to in-frame clones, with some not included. V, J and clone size are taken as reported in that table, and D and trimming were inferred from the DNA itself. The sample contains some 33,000 clones, about 88% of which appear only once. The TCR sequence derives from a human donor in a cohort sampled during active COVID-19. This chain connects TRBV30 to TRBJ1-1, with D unresolved. Source material: peripheral blood. The CDR3 DNA sequence: TGTGCCAGTAGGAGGTGGGAGACTAACACTGAAGCTTTCTTT. Encoded protein: CASRRWETNTEAFF.